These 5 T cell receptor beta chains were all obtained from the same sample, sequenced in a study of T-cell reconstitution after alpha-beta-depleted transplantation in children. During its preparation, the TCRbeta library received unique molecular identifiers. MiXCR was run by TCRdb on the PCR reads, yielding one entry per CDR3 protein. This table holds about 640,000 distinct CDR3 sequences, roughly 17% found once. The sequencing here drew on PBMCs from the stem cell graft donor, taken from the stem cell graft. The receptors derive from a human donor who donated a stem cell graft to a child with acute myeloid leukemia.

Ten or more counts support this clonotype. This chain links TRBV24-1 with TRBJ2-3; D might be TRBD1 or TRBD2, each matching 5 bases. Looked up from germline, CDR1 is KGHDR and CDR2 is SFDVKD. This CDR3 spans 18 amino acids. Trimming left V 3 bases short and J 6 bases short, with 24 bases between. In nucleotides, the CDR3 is TGTGCCACCAGTGATCCGAAAGTAGGGACGGAGGTGGTGGATACGCAGTATTTT. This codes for CATSDPKVGTEVVDTQYF.

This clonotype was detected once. CDR3 bases: TGTGCCAGCAGCTTAGCGTTACGAAATCGATCTAATGAAAAACTGTTTTTT. The encoded protein is CASSLALRNRSNEKLFF. The chain links TRBV7-9 to TRBJ1-4; the D is unclear. In germline, CDR1 is SEHNR, CDR2 FQNEAQ (reference sequence). There are 17 residues in the CDR3. The V end was cut by 0 bases, the J end by 3 bases, with 14 bases between.

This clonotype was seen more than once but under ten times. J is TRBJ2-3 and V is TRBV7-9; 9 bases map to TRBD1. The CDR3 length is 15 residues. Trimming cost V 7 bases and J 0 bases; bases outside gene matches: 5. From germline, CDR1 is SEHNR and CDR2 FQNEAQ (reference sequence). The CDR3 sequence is CASTRQGESTDTQYF. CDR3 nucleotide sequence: TGTGCCAGCACCCGACAGGGGGAAAGCACAGATACGCAGTATTTT.

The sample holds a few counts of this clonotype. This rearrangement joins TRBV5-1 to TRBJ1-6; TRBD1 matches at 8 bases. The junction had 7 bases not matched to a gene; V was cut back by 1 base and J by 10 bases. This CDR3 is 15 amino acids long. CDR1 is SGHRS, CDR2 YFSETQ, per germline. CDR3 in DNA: TGCGCCAGCAGCTTGTCCGACAGGGGAGGCTCACCCCTCCACTTT. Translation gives CASSLSDRGGSPLHF.

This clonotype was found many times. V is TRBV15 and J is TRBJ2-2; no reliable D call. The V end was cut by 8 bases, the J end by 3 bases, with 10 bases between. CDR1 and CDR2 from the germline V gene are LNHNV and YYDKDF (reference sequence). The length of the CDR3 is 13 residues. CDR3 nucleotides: TGTGCCACCGAAAGTGAGGACACCGGGGAGCTGTTTTTT. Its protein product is CATESEDTGELFF.